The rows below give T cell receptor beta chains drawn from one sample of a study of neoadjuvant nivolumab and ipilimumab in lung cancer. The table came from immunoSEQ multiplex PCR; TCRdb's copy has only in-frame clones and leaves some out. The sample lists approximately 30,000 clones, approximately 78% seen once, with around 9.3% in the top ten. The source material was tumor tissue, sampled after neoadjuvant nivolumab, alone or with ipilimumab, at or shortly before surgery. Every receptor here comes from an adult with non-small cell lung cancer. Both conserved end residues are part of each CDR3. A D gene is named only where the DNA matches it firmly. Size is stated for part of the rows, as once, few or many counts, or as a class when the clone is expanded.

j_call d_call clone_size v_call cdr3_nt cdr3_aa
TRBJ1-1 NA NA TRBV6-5 TGTGCCAGCAGTTACTATGGCCAAGGGGACACTGAAGCTTTCTTT CASSYYGQGDTEAFF
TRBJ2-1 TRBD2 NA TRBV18 TGTGCCAGCTCCCCTAGGGGGCAACGTCTAGCGGGAGGGTCCAATGAGCAGTTCTTC CASSPRGQRLAGGSNEQFF
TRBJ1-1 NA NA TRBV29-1 TGCAGCGTTACGGGGGGTCCCACTGAAGCTTTCTTT CSVTGGPTEAFF
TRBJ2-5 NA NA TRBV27 TGTGCCAGGTTGGGAAACGGAGAGACCCAGTACTTC CARLGNGETQYF
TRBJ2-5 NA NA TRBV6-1 TGTGCCAGCAGTGAAATTGCCCAGTACTTC CASSEIAQYF
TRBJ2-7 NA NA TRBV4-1 TGCGCCAGCAGCCAAGACTTCGTGGCAGGGGGAGGCGAGCAGTACTTC CASSQDFVAGGGEQYF
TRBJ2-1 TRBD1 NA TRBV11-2 TGTGCCAGCAGCCGCGCCAGGGGGTCCAGCAATGAGCAGTTCTTC CASSRARGSSNEQFF
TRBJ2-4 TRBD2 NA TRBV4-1 TGCGCCAGCAGCCAAGAGAGGGTAGCGGGAGGGGTAGCCAAAAACATTCAGTACTTC CASSQERVAGGVAKNIQYF
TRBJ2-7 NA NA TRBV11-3 TGTGCCAGCAGCCTTGGACGGCTCTCCTACGAGCAGTACTTC CASSLGRLSYEQYF
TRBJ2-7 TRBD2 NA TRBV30 TGTGCCTGGAGTTGGCGGGAGGGTAGCGAGCAGTACTTC CAWSWREGSEQYF
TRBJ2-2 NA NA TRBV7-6 TGTGCCAGCAGCTTAGTACAACTTCACACCGGGGAGCTGTTTTTT CASSLVQLHTGELFF
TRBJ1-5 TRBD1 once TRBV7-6 TGTGCCAGCAGCCAGGGGGCTAACAATCAGCCCCAGCATTTT CASSQGANNQPQHF
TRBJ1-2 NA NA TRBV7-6 TGTGCCAGCAGCCCAGGTGGGCAGACTAACTATGGCTACACCTTC CASSPGGQTNYGYTF
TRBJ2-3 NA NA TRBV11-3 TGTGCCAGCAGCTTATGGGGGGGGGCAGGGAAGGCAGATACGCAGTATTTT CASSLWGGAGKADTQYF
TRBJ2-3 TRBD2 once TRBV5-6 TGTGCCAGCAGCGGATTTAGCGGGAGGGTTAGCACAGATACGCAGTATTTT CASSGFSGRVSTDTQYF
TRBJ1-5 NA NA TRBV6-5 TGTGCCAGCGGGAAGCCCCAGCATTTT CASGKPQHF
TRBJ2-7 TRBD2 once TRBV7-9 TGTGCCAGCAGCTACTCGGGGGGTAAACCCTACGAGCAGTACTTC CASSYSGGKPYEQYF
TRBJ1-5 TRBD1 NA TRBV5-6 TGTGCCAGCAGCGCGATTTACAGGGGAAGATTGTGGCAGCCCCAGCATTTT CASSAIYRGRLWQPQHF
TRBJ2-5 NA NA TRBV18 TGTGCCAGCTCACTTTGGACTGGAGGGCAAGAGACCCAGTACTTC CASSLWTGGQETQYF
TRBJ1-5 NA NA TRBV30 TGTGCCTGGAGTGTAGGAGGGAACAATCAGCCCCAGCATTTT CAWSVGGNNQPQHF
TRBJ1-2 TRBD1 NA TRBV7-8 TGTGCCAGCAGCTCCGACAGGGTTTATGGCTACACCTTC CASSSDRVYGYTF
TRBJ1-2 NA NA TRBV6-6 TGTGCCAGCAGTTACCAGGGGCCGGACTATGGCTACACCTTC CASSYQGPDYGYTF
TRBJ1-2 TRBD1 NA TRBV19 TGTGCCAGTAGTATTTCAGGGGGCTGGTATGGCTACACCTTC CASSISGGWYGYTF
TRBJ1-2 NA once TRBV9 TGTGCCAGCAGCGTAGGCCAGGGAAACTATGGCTACACCTTC CASSVGQGNYGYTF
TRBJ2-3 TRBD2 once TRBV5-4 TGTGCCAGCAGCCAAGGCAGCGGGAGGGCCTTCAACCCGGATACGCAGTATTTT CASSQGSGRAFNPDTQYF
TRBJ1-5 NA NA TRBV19 TGTGCCTCAGGATTAGGGGACCATCAGCCCCAGCATTTT CASGLGDHQPQHF
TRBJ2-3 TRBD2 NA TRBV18 TGTGCCAGCTCACCACGCGGGAGTGCAGATACGCAGTATTTT CASSPRGSADTQYF
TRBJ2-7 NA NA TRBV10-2 TGCGCCAGCAGTGATGACCCTAGGATGTCCGAGCAGTACTTC CASSDDPRMSEQYF
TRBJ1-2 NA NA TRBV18 TGTGCCAGCTCACCGGACGGATTTCGCCGAGGCTACACCTTC CASSPDGFRRGYTF
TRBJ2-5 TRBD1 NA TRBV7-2 TGTGCCAGCAGCTTAGAGGGACAGGTCGTAAAGACCCAGTACTTC CASSLEGQVVKTQYF
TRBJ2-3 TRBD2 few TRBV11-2 TGTGCCAGCAGCTTCCTAGCGGGAGCTGGAGATACGCAGTATTTT CASSFLAGAGDTQYF
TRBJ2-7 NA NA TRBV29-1 TGCAGCGCCCCCGACCCCCGTGGGAACGAGCAGTACTTC CSAPDPRGNEQYF
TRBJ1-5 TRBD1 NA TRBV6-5 TGTGCCAGCAGGATGGACAGGAATCAGCCCCAGCATTTT CASRMDRNQPQHF
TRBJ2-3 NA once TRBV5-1 TGCGCCAGCAGCTTGGTACAGGGTGGCACAGATACGCAGTATTTT CASSLVQGGTDTQYF
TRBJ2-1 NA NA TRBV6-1 TGTGCCAGCAGTGAATCTGGGAATGAGCAGTTCTTC CASSESGNEQFF
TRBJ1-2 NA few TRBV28 TGTGCCAGCAGCCCTCGCGGGACGTCGGCTGACTACACCTTC CASSPRGTSADYTF
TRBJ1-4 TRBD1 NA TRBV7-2 TGTGCCAGCACCCGGGACAGGGTGACTAATGAAAAACTGTTTTTT CASTRDRVTNEKLFF
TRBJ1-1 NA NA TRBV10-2 TGCGCCAGCAGTGAACAGTACACTGAAGCTTTCTTT CASSEQYTEAFF
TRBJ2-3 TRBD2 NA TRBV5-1 TGCGCCAGCAGCTCCGGGACTAGCGGCACAGATACGCAGTATTTT CASSSGTSGTDTQYF
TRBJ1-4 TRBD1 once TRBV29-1 TGCAGCGTTGATTGGGGACAGGGGTTGCTGTTTTTT CSVDWGQGLLFF
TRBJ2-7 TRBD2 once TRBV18 TGTGCCAGCTCACCACCGGGAGCGGGGAGCTCCTACGAGCAGTACTTC CASSPPGAGSSYEQYF
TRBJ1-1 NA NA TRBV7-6 TGTGCCAGCAGCACACAGGAGAACACTGAAGCTTTCTTT CASSTQENTEAFF
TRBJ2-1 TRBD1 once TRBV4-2 TGTGCCAGCAGCTTAGGGCCAGGACAGGCTTACAATGAGCAGTTCTTC CASSLGPGQAYNEQFF
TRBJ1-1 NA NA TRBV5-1 TGCGCCAGCAGCCCGGGACTAACAATCCAGATGAACACTGAAGCTTTCTTT CASSPGLTIQMNTEAFF
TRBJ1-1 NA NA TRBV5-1 TGCGCCAGCAGCTTGATGGGAGAAATGAACACTGAAGCTTTCTTT CASSLMGEMNTEAFF
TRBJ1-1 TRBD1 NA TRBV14 TGTGCCAGCAGCCTGGGACAGGTGAATGAAGCTTTCTTT CASSLGQVNEAFF
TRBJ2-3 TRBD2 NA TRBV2 TGTGCCAGCAGTGGGGGTAGCGGGGGGCGGAAAGATACGCAGTATTTT CASSGGSGGRKDTQYF
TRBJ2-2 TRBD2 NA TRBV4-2 TGTGCCAGCAGCCAAGTAGGGCTAGCGGGAGTGGCCGGGGAGCTGTTTTTT CASSQVGLAGVAGELFF
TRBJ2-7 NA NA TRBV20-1 TGCAGTGCGGGGGACACCTACGAGCAGTACTTC CSAGDTYEQYF
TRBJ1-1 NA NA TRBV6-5 TGTGCCAGCAGTGGGCGAAACACTGAAGCTTTCTTT CASSGRNTEAFF
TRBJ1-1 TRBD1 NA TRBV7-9 TGTGCCAGCAGCCAGAGAGGACAGGGTTTGAGTTTAGACACTGAAGCTTTCTTT CASSQRGQGLSLDTEAFF
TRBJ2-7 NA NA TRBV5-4 TGTGCCAGCAGCCCAGATCAAGCGGCATACTCCTACGAGCAGTACTTC CASSPDQAAYSYEQYF
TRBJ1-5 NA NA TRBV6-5 TGTGCCAGCAGTTACTCGGCAGGGAGGCAGCCCCAGCATTTT CASSYSAGRQPQHF
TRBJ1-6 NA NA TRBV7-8 TGTGCCAGCAGCCGGGGCCCAGGGGACCCGGCCCTCCACTTT CASSRGPGDPALHF
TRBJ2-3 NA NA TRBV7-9 TGTGCCAGCGCATCCCCAGGGGCCGGGGTAGCAAGAGATACGCAGTATTTT CASASPGAGVARDTQYF
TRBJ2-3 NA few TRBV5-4 TGTGCCAGCAGCCATACAGATACGCAGTATTTT CASSHTDTQYF
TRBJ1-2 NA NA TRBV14 TGTGCCAGCAGCCCTTGGGACAACTATGGCTACACCTTC CASSPWDNYGYTF